This T cell receptor (beta chain) was identified in a study of CD8 T cells in Susac syndrome. Study findings and constraints: It was acknowledged in the study that its TCR sequencing and HLA analysis involved a relatively small number of individuals.

V was pared by 0 bases and J by 6 bases, with 9 bases between. Germline CDR1 and CDR2: GTSNPN and SVGIG (reference sequence). This CDR3 is built from 13 residues. On this clonotype: Its cognate antigen is unknown.

Random-hexamer reverse transcription was applied to about 0.5 to 1 ug RNA. TCRdb re-called the immunoSEQ multiplex PCR reads with MiXCR, one entry per CDR3 protein. The sample comprises some 150,000 distinct CDR3 sequences, nearly 97% of which are singletons, and 0.15% rests with the top ten. The rearrangement links TRBV30 to TRBJ2-1; the D is unclear. Sequencing was carried out using CD8+ T cells from PBMCs. The TCR sequence derives from a human donor with multiple sclerosis. This CDR3 reads CAWSVLGRNEQFF. For the CDR3, the DNA is TGTGCCTGGAGTGTTCTAGGGCGCAATGAGCAGTTCTTC.